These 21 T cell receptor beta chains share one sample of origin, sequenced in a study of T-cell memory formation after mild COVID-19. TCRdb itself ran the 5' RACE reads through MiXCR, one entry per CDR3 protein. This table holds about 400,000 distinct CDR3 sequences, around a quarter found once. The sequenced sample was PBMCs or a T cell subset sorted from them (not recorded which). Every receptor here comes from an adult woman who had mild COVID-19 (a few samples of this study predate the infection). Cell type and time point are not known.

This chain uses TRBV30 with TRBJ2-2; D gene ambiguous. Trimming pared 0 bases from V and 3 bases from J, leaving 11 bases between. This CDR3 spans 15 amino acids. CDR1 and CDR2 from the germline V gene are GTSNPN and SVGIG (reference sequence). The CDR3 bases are TGTGCCTGGAGTGTACCCCGCCGAGACACCGGGGAGCTGTTTTTT. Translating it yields CAWSVPRRDTGELFF.

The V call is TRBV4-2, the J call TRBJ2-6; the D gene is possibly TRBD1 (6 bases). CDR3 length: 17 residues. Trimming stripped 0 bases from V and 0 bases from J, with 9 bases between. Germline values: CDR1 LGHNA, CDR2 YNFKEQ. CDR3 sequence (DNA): TGTGCCAGCAGCCAAGATGACAGGAGCTCTGGGGCCAACGTCCTGACTTTC. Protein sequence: CASSQDDRSSGANVLTF.

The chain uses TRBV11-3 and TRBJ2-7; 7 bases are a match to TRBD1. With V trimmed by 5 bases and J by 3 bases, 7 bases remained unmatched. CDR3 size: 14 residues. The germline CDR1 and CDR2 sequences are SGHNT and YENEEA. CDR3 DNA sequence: TGTGCCAGCAGCCCCCGGGACAGAGACTACGAGCAGTACTTC. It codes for CASSPRDRDYEQYF.

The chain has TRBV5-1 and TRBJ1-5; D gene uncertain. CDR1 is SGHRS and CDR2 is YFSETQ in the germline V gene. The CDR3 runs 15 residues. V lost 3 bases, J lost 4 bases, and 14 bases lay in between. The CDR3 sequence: CASSSDGLGNQPQHF. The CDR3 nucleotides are TGCGCCAGCAGCTCAGACGGACTTGGGAATCAGCCCCAGCATTTT.

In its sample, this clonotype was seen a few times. The DNA for the CDR3 is TGTGCCAGCAGCCCTTACGCGGGGAATTACAATGAGCAGTTCTTC. As protein: CASSPYAGNYNEQFF. V and J are TRBV5-6 and TRBJ2-1; D is possibly TRBD2 (6 bases). The length of the CDR3 is 15 residues. V dropped 4 bases and J dropped 4 bases, with 15 bases sitting between them. Looked up from germline, CDR1 is SGHDT and CDR2 is YYEEEE. The variable domain in full, completed from reference TRBV5-6 and TRBJ2-1, reads DAGVTQSPTHLIKTRGQQVTLRCSPKSGHDTVSWYQQALGQGPQFIFQYYEEEERQRGNFPDRFSGHQFPNYSSELNVNALLLGDSALYLCASSPYAGNYNEQFFGPGTRLTVL.

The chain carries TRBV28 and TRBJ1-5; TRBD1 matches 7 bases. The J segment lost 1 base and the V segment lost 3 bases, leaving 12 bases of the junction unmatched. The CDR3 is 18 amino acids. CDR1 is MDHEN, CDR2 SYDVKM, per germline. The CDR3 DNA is TGTGCCAGCAGTTTGGGGACAGCGACGACGCTAAGCAATCAGCCCCAGCATTTT. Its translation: CASSLGTATTLSNQPQHF.

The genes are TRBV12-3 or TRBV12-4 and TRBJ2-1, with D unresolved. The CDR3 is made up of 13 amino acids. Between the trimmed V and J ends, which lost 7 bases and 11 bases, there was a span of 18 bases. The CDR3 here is CASTDHVLGQQFF. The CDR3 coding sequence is TGTGCCAGCACCGATCATGTGCTAGGGCAGCAGTTCTTC.

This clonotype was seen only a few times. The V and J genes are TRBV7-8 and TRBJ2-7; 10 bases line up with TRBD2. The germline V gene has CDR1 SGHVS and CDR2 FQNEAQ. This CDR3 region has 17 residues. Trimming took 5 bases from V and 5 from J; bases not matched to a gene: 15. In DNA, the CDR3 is TGTGCCAGCAGCCGCGCCCGGGGTAGCGGGAGGAGAAACGAGCAGTACTTC. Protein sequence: CASSRARGSGRRNEQYF.

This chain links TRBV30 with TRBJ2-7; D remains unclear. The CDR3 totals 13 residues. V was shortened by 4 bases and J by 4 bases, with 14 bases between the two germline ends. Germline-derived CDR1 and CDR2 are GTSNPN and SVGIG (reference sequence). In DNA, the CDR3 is TGTGCCTGGATGAACGGGCGTTCGTACGAGCAGTACTTC. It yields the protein CAWMNGRSYEQYF.

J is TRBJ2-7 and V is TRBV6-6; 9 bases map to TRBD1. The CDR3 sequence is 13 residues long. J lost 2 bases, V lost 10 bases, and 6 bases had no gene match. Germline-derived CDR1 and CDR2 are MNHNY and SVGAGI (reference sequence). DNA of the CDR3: TGTGCCACCTCGGGACAGGGTACCTACGAGCAGTACTTC. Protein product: CATSGQGTYEQYF.

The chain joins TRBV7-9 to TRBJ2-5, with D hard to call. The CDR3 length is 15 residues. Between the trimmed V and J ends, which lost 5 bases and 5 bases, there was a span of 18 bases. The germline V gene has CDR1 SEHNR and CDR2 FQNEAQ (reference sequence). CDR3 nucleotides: TGTGCCAGCAGCCCCCTCCGGACCAGCGTGGAGACCCAGTACTTC. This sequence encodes CASSPLRTSVETQYF.

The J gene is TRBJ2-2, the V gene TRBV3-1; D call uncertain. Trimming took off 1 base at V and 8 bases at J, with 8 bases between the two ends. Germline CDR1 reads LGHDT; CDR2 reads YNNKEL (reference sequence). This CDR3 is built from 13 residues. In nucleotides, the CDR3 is TGTGCCAGCAGCCAAGGTTGGGGAGGGGAGCTGTTTTTT. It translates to CASSQGWGGELFF. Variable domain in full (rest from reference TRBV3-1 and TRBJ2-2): DTAVSQTPKYLVTQMGNDKSIKCEQNLGHDTMYWYKQDSKKFLKIMFSYNNKELIINETVPNRFSPKSPDKAHLNLHINSLELGDSAVYFCASSQGWGGELFFGEGSRLTVL.

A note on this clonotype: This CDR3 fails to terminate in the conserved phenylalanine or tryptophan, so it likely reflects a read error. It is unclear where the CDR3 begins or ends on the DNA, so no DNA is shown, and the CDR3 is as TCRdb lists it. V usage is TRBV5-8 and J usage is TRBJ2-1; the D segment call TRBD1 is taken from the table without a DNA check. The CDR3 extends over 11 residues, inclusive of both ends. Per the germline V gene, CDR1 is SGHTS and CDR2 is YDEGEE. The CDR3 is CASSLKRGAKI.

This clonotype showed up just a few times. The CDR3 DNA reads as TGTGCCATCAGTAGCCGGGACACCTACGAGCAGTACTTC. It is translated as CAISSRDTYEQYF. The chain carries TRBV10-3 and TRBJ2-7, with D tentatively TRBD1 (6 bases). V lost 5 bases, J lost 2 bases, and 10 bases lay in between. The CDR3 has 13 residues. CDR1 is ENHRY, CDR2 SYGVKD, per germline.

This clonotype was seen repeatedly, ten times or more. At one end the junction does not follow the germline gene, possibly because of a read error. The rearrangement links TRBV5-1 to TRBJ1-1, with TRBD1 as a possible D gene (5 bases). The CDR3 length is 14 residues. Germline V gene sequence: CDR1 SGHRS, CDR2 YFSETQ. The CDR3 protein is CASSLGTVNTEAFF. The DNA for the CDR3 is TGTGCCAGCTCACTGGGGACGGTAAACACTGAAGCTTTCTTT.

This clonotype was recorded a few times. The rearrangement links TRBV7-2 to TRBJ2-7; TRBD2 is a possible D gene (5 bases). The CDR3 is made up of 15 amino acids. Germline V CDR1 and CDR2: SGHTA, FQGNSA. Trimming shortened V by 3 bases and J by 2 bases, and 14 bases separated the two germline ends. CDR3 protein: CASSFRAVGPYEQYF. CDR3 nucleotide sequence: TGTGCCAGCAGCTTCCGAGCGGTAGGACCCTACGAGCAGTACTTC.

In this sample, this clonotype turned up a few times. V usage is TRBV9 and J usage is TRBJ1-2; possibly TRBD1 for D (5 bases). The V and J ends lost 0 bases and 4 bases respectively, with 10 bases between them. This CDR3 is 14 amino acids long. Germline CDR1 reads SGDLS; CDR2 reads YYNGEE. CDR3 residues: CASSVGGPGYGYTF. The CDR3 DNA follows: TGTGCCAGCAGCGTAGGGGGCCCTGGCTATGGCTACACCTTC.

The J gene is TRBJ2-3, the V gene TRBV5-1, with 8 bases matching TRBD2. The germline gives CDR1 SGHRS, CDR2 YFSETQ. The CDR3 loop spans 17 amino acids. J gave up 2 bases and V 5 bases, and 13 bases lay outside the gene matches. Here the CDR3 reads CASSQQTGRGATDTQYF. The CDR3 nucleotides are TGCGCCAGCAGTCAGCAAACCGGGCGGGGGGCCACAGATACGCAGTATTTT.

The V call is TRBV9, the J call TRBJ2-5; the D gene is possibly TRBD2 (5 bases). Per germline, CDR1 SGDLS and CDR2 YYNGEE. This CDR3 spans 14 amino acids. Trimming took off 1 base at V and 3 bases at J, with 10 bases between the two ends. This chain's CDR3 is CASSVTGLEETQYF. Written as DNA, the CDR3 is TGTGCCAGCAGCGTAACGGGGTTAGAAGAGACCCAGTACTTC.

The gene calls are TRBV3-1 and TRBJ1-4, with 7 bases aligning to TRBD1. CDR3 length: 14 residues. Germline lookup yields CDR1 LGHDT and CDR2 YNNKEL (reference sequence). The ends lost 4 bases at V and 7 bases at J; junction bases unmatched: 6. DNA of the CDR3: TGTGCCAGCAGCCCCCAGCAGGGGGGTGAAAAACTGTTTTTT. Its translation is CASSPQQGGEKLFF.

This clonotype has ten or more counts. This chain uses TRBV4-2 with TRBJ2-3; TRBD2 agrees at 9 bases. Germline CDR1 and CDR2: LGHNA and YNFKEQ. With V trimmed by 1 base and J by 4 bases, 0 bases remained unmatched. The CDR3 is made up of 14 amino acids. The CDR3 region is CASSQGTSADTQYF. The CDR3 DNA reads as TGTGCCAGCAGCCAAGGGACTAGCGCAGATACGCAGTATTTT.